In its sample, the clone carrying this T cell receptor (beta chain) was seen once. This sample stems from a study of blood T cell repertoires in COVID-19. Overall study: T cells, B-cell-depleted T cells, or PBMCs provided the cDNA or gDNA that served as material.

CDR3 size: 16 residues. The germline V gene encodes CDR1 LGHNA and CDR2 YNFKEQ. The V and J ends lost 1 base and 5 bases, in that order; junction bases with no gene match: 8. TCRdb keeps only in-frame clones here, not all; method: immunoSEQ multiplex PCR. Of about 250,000 clones in the sample, more than 75% were seen once. The participants were between about 18 and 90 years old and came from roughly 24 US areas. The sequencing input was PBMCs or T cells enriched from blood (not recorded which). V and J are TRBV4-2 and TRBJ2-1, with TRBD2 identical over 7 bases. The sequence was obtained from a man aged 18-30 years who had recovered from COVID-19. In nucleotides, the CDR3 is TGTGCCAGCAGCCAAGGCTATGCGGGAGCCCACAATGAGCAGTTCTTC. Its protein product is CASSQGYAGAHNEQFF.